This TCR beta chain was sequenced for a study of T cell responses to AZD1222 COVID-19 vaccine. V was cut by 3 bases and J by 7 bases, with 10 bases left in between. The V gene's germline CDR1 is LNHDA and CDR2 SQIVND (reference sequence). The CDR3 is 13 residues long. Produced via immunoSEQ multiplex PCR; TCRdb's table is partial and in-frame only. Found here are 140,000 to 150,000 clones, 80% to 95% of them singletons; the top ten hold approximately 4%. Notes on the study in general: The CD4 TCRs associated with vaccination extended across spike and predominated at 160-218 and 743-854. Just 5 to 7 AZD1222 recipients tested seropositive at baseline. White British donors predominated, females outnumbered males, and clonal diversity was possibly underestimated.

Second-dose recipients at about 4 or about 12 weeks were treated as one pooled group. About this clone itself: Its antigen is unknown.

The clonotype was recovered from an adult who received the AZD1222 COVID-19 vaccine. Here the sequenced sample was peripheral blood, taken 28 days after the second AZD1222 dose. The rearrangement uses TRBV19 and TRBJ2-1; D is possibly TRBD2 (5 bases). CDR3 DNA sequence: TGTGCCAGTAGTATTGCGGGTTGGAATGAGCAGTTCTTC. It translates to CASSIAGWNEQFF.